One sample yielded the 30 T cell receptor beta chains listed below, sequenced in a study of shared clonotypes between healthy human individuals. TCRdb's copy holds only in-frame clones and misses some; the assay was immunoSEQ multiplex PCR. The profile shows about 670,000 clones, about three quarters of them singletons. The sequenced sample consisted of memory CD4+ T cells sorted from blood. Subset indicated: CD45RA-negative fraction. The receptor set was obtained from a woman aged 25 to 39 in good health.

The V and J genes are TRBV9 and TRBJ1-1; no clear D gene. V was pared by 0 bases and J by 1 base, with 7 bases between. The CDR3 runs 14 residues. Per germline, CDR1 SGDLS and CDR2 YYNGEE. CDR3 residues: CASSVAQKNTEAFF. The CDR3 DNA reads TGTGCCAGCAGCGTAGCCCAGAAGAACACTGAAGCTTTCTTT.

This chain connects TRBV19 to TRBJ2-3; 9 positions match TRBD2. Looked up from germline, CDR1 is LNHDA and CDR2 is SQIVND (reference sequence). The CDR3 contains 14 residues. The V segment lost 8 bases and the J segment 5 bases; nucleotides outside the gene matches: 8. The CDR3 DNA reads as TGTGCCAGTTTAGCTAGCGGGACGGGAGATACGCAGTATTTT. Translating gives CASLASGTGDTQYF.

V usage is TRBV28 and J usage is TRBJ2-2, with TRBD2 identical over 13 bases. Germline V gene data show CDR1 as MDHEN and CDR2 as SYDVKM. V shed 4 bases and J 5 bases; nucleotides not matched to a gene: 1. CDR3 length: 15 amino acids. The CDR3 bases are TGTGCCAGCAGTTGGACTAGCGGGAGTACCGGGGAGCTGTTTTTT. It encodes CASSWTSGSTGELFF.

The rearrangement links TRBV5-4 to TRBJ2-3; D is uncertain. The V end lost 0 bases, the J end lost 2 bases, and 10 bases lay between the germline ends. Germline values: CDR1 SGHNT, CDR2 YYREEE (reference sequence). This CDR3 comprises 15 residues. DNA for the CDR3: TGTGCCAGCAGCTTGGGACTTACTAACACAGATACGCAGTATTTT. Its protein product is CASSLGLTNTDTQYF. The full variable domain, completed using reference TRBV5-4 and TRBJ2-3, is ETGVTQSPTHLIKTRGQQVTLRCSSQSGHNTVSWYQQALGQGPQFIFQYYREEENGRGNFPPRFSGLQFPNYSSELNVNALELDDSALYLCASSLGLTNTDTQYFGPGTRLTVL.

Turning to this clone: A much bigger clone sits one base away, suggesting this may be a read error. The sample carries other DNA sequences with the same CDR3. CDR3 coding DNA: TGTGCCAGCAGCCCTCAGGGGAACTATGGCTACACCTTC. Amino acids: CASSPQGNYGYTF. The chain couples TRBV7-9 to TRBJ1-2; possible D gene TRBD1, 6 bases. The CDR3 is 13 residues long. Germline V gene data show CDR1 as SEHNR and CDR2 as FQNEAQ (reference sequence). V gave up 5 bases and J gave up 2 bases, with 9 bases separating them.

This rearrangement joins TRBV7-2 to TRBJ2-2, with TRBD1 matching over 7 bases. The CDR3 is made up of 13 amino acids. V dropped 5 bases and J dropped 5; count of bases not matched to a gene: 2. Germline lookup yields CDR1 SGHTA and CDR2 FQGNSA. Written as DNA, the CDR3 is TGTGCCAGCAGCCCACAGGGGACCGGGGAGCTGTTTTTT. It codes for CASSPQGTGELFF.

The genes are TRBV6-1 and TRBJ2-7; 7 nucleotides match TRBD1. J was trimmed by 9 bases and V by 0 bases; bases with no gene match: 8. The CDR3 covers 14 residues. Germline V gene lookup returns CDR1 MNHNS and CDR2 SASEGT. The CDR3 DNA sequence: TGTGCCAGCAGTGAAGCGACGATCAGGGGGATGCAGTACTTC. It translates to CASSEATIRGMQYF.

This clone was seen more than once but under ten times. The V and J genes are TRBV28 and TRBJ2-5, with 10 bases matching TRBD1. The germline V gene has CDR1 MDHEN and CDR2 SYDVKM. The CDR3 runs 13 residues. The junction had 2 bases not matched to a gene; V was cut back by 6 bases and J by 4 bases. The CDR3, as DNA: TGTGCCAGCAGAGACAGGGGGCCAGAGACCCAGTACTTC. Its translation is CASRDRGPETQYF.

V is TRBV27 and J is TRBJ1-2, with 7 bases matching TRBD1. Per the germline V gene, CDR1 is MNHEY and CDR2 is SMNVEV (reference sequence). This CDR3 is built from 15 residues. J lost 8 bases, V lost 0 bases, and 9 bases had no gene match. CDR3 amino acids: CASSLSRGGDGGYTF. The CDR3 DNA sequence: TGTGCCAGCAGTTTATCCCGAGGGGGCGATGGAGGCTACACCTTC.

This clone was recorded only once. This chain connects TRBV6-5 to TRBJ1-1; 9 nucleotides align to TRBD1. Germline CDR1 reads MNHEY; CDR2 reads SVGAGI. There are 14 residues in the CDR3. With V trimmed by 6 bases and J by 5 bases, 7 bases remained unmatched. Here the CDR3 reads CASSQQGAWTEAFF. CDR3 nucleotide sequence: TGTGCCAGCAGCCAACAGGGGGCATGGACTGAAGCTTTCTTT.

The chain uses TRBV28 and TRBJ1-1; D is possibly TRBD1 (5 bases). The CDR3 spans 16 residues. CDR1 is MDHEN and CDR2 is SYDVKM in the germline V gene. The V end was cut by 3 bases, the J end by 4 bases, with 18 bases between. In nucleotides, the CDR3 is TGTGCCAGCAGTTTGAGCCAATCGGGGGTGACCACTGAAGCTTTCTTT. It codes for CASSLSQSGVTTEAFF.

There are many counts of this clone. The V gene is TRBV27, the J gene TRBJ2-2; D is unclear. CDR1 is MNHEY and CDR2 is SMNVEV in the germline V gene (reference sequence). This CDR3 is built from 14 residues. Deletions cut 6 bases from V and 6 bases from J, with 14 bases between. CDR3 in DNA: TGTGCCAGCAGAGGGATAGGTGGGGCCGGGGAGCTGTTTTTT. Translated: CASRGIGGAGELFF.

The chain recombines TRBV29-1 with TRBJ1-2; TRBD1 matches 8 bases. Losses at the gene ends were 4 bases for V and 4 bases for J; bases not matched to a gene: 23. In germline, CDR1 is SQVTM, CDR2 ANQGSEA. The CDR3 runs 19 residues. CDR3 sequence reads: CSVGPEDGEARDRSYGYTF. As DNA, the CDR3 is TGCAGCGTTGGCCCTGAGGACGGCGAGGCAAGGGACAGGAGCTATGGCTACACCTTC.

This clone appeared once. The J gene is TRBJ2-1, the V gene TRBV6-1; 7 bases match TRBD2. The germline gives CDR1 MNHNS, CDR2 SASEGT. The length of the CDR3 is 13 residues. The V and J ends lost 7 bases and 3 bases, in that order; junction bases with no gene match: 3. The CDR3 here is CASNRDYYNEQFF. The CDR3 DNA follows: TGTGCCAGCAACCGGGACTACTACAATGAGCAGTTCTTC.

The chain links TRBV19 to TRBJ2-7; D is undetermined. The CDR3 runs to 13 residues. Germline V gene sequence: CDR1 LNHDA, CDR2 SQIVND (reference sequence). Trimming removed 5 bases at V and 5 bases at J, with 13 bases between. CDR3 in amino acids: CASSPSLQDEQYF. CDR3 in DNA: TGTGCCAGTAGTCCGTCCCTGCAGGACGAGCAGTACTTC.

This clone was observed a handful of times. The rearrangement links TRBV7-9 to TRBJ1-2; D is undetermined. From germline, CDR1 is SEHNR and CDR2 FQNEAQ (reference sequence). The V gene lost 3 bases and the J gene lost 4 bases, with 3 bases spanning the gap. The CDR3 contains 11 residues. CDR3 sequence (DNA): TGTGCCAGCAGCTTTAGCTATGGCTACACCTTC. Amino acid sequence: CASSFSYGYTF.

The chain couples TRBV5-1 to TRBJ2-3; 7 bases line up with TRBD1. This CDR3 region has 13 residues. V was clipped by 6 bases and J by 4 bases; unmatched bases: 5. Germline-derived CDR1 and CDR2 are SGHRS and YFSETQ. Here the CDR3 DNA reads TGCGCCAGCACCCGACAGGGCTCAGATACGCAGTATTTT. Protein: CASTRQGSDTQYF. The full variable domain, with the rest looked up from reference TRBV5-1 and TRBJ2-3, is KAGVTQTPRYLIKTRGQQVTLSCSPISGHRSVSWYQQTPGQGLQFLFEYFSETQRNKGNFPGRFSGRQFSNSRSEMNVSTLELGDSALYLCASTRQGSDTQYFGPGTRLTVL.

This chain links TRBV7-8 with TRBJ1-5, with D tentatively TRBD1 (5 bases). Per the germline V gene, CDR1 is SGHVS and CDR2 is FQNEAQ. Trimming took off 7 bases at V and 6 bases at J, with 13 bases between the two ends. The CDR3 is made up of 13 amino acids. The DNA of the CDR3 is TGTGCCAGCAATCGGGGGGACGGTCAGCCCCAGCATTTT. Its translation is CASNRGDGQPQHF.

This chain connects TRBV11-2 to TRBJ2-7; TRBD1 matches 8 bases. This CDR3 comprises 15 residues. V lost 1 base and J lost 3; bases outside the gene matches: 5. Germline loops: CDR1 SGHAT, CDR2 FQNNGV. The CDR3 sequence is CASSLVRTGIYEQYF. The DNA for the CDR3 is TGTGCCAGCAGCTTAGTTAGGACAGGGATCTACGAGCAGTACTTC.

The rearrangement uses TRBV28 and TRBJ2-1; the match to TRBD2 covers 12 bases. V gave up 2 bases and J gave up 16 bases; unmatched junction bases: 12. This CDR3 spans 15 amino acids. Germline V gives CDR1 MDHEN, CDR2 SYDVKM. As DNA, the CDR3 is TGTGCCAGCAGTTTAATCTCTAGCGGGAGGGCCGTGCAATTCTTC. Residues: CASSLISSGRAVQFF.

The chain has TRBV9 and TRBJ1-4, with TRBD1 matching over 8 bases. The V gene's germline CDR1 is SGDLS and CDR2 YYNGEE. CDR3 size: 15 residues. V lost 0 bases and J lost 8; bases outside the gene matches: 6. The CDR3 reads CASSVGGTGLEKLFF. Here the CDR3 DNA reads TGTGCCAGCAGCGTAGGAGGGACAGGCCTCGAAAAACTGTTTTTT.

The chain joins TRBV10-1 to TRBJ2-3; possibly TRBD1 or TRBD2 for D (5 bases each). CDR3 length: 13 residues. The germline gives CDR1 WNHNN, CDR2 SYGVQD (reference sequence). Trimming took 3 bases from V and 8 from J, leaving 12 bases between them. CDR3 residues: CASSDLIGGTQYF. The CDR3 DNA reads as TGCGCCAGCAGTGACCTGATTGGGGGTACGCAGTATTTT.

The chain couples TRBV28 to TRBJ1-2, with 10 bases identical to TRBD1. The trim removed 5 bases at V and 6 bases at J, leaving 6 bases unmatched. The CDR3 length is 14 residues. Germline CDR1 is MDHEN and CDR2 is SYDVKM. In DNA form, the CDR3 reads TGTGCCAGCAGTACCGCCGGGACAGGGGATGGCTACACCTTC. Translation gives CASSTAGTGDGYTF.

CDR3 nucleotide sequence: TGTGCCAGCTCAGCCGAGGGGGCTCAAGAGACCCAGTACTTC. This codes for CASSAEGAQETQYF. The genes are TRBV18 and TRBJ2-5; 7 nucleotides align to TRBD1. Germline trimming cut 5 bases from V and 2 bases from J; bases unmatched to any gene: 5. This CDR3 is 14 amino acids long. CDR1 KGHSH and CDR2 LQKENI come from the germline V gene.

The chain combines TRBV5-1 with TRBJ2-5; D ambiguous. V lost 0 bases and J lost 5, with 8 bases in between. The CDR3 length is 13 residues. The germline V gene encodes CDR1 SGHRS and CDR2 YFSETQ. In DNA form, the CDR3 reads TGCGCCAGCAGCTTGGCGACATTGGAGACCCAGTACTTC. Its translation is CASSLATLETQYF.

The chain joins TRBV5-4 to TRBJ2-1; D gene uncertain. This CDR3 is built from 14 residues. Trimming took off 0 bases at V and 5 bases at J, with 9 bases between the two ends. Germline-derived CDR1 and CDR2 are SGHNT and YYREEE (reference sequence). This CDR3 reads CASSLDALNNEQFF. DNA for the CDR3: TGTGCCAGCAGCTTGGATGCTTTGAACAATGAGCAGTTCTTC.

The chain uses TRBV11-2 and TRBJ2-1, with 7 nucleotides matching TRBD1. The CDR3 totals 15 residues. V was pared by 3 bases and J by 6 bases, with 8 bases of the junction left unmatched. CDR1 is SGHAT and CDR2 is FQNNGV in the germline V gene. This CDR3 is CASSFARGLVNEQFF. CDR3 nucleotide sequence: TGTGCCAGCAGCTTCGCCAGGGGGTTGGTCAATGAGCAGTTCTTC.

The chain carries TRBV7-9 and TRBJ1-3; no clear D gene. The CDR3 length is 12 residues. V was shortened by 5 bases and J by 8 bases, with 10 bases between the two germline ends. The V gene's germline CDR1 is SEHNR and CDR2 FQNEAQ (reference sequence). DNA of the CDR3: TGTGCCAGCAGCCTCGACTGGGACACCATATATTTT. Its protein product is CASSLDWDTIYF.

The rearrangement links TRBV6-6 to TRBJ1-1; D not resolved. The CDR3 sequence is 13 residues long. The germline V and J ends were trimmed by 7 bases and 0 bases, with 9 bases remaining between them. From germline, CDR1 is MNHNY and CDR2 SVGAGI (reference sequence). The CDR3: CASTRLLNTEAFF. CDR3 bases: TGTGCCAGCACCCGACTGTTGAACACTGAAGCTTTCTTT.

The rearrangement joins TRBV2 to TRBJ2-6; D ambiguous. Germline V gene sequence: CDR1 SNHLY, CDR2 FYNNEI. There are 15 residues in the CDR3. The V end lost 6 bases, the J end lost 3 bases, and 12 bases lay between the germline ends. The CDR3 DNA sequence: TGTGCCAGCAGCGCCTCCGGGCTTGGGGCCAACGTCCTGACTTTC. Amino acids: CASSASGLGANVLTF.